This TCR beta chain was identified in a study of T cells in Graves' hyperthyroidism and ophthalmopathy. About the research overall: The authors collected peripheral blood at initial diagnosis, before any treatment. Study results and limitations: Separation of ophthalmopathy from stable hyperthyroidism was achieved by a 13 V-J model. With a median lead of approximately six months before onset, the model predicted ophthalmopathy.

Any patient presenting with uncontrolled infection, other autoimmune disease, pregnancy or lactation was left out. V lost 5 bases to trimming and J lost 2 bases; unmatched junction nucleotides: 5. CDR3 length: 15 amino acids. Germline lookup yields CDR1 PRHDT and CDR2 FYEKMQ (reference sequence). Amplification of TCR beta CDR3 regions used RNA as the template. HTBI primers drove first-round RT-PCR of the TCR CDR3. Using its own MiXCR run on the multiplex PCR reads, TCRdb lists one record per CDR3 protein. The profile shows 730,000 or so distinct CDR3 sequences, over 15% of them singletons. This clonotype was detected a few times. Antigen unknown.

The chain is built from TRBV13 and TRBJ2-3; 9 bases align to TRBD2. The sequence was obtained from a woman in her forties or fifties with Graves' hyperthyroidism that later progressed to Graves' ophthalmopathy. The sample was blood. The CDR3 region is CASSPSSGVTDTQYF. In DNA form, the CDR3 reads TGTGCCAGCAGCCCCTCTAGCGGGGTCACAGATACGCAGTATTTT. The full variable domain, its missing parts supplied by reference TRBV13 and TRBJ2-3, is AAGVIQSPRHLIKEKRETATLKCYPIPRHDTVYWYQQGPGQDPQFLISFYEKMQSDKGSIPDRFSAQQFSDYHSELNMSSLELGDSALYFCASSPSSGVTDTQYFGPGTRLTVL.